The 20 T cell receptor beta chains in this list originate from one sample, sequenced in a study of cytomegalovirus exposure and HLA in healthy donors. The PCR was carried out with 60 Vbeta primers and 13 Jbeta primers. Profiling relied on immunoSEQ multiplex PCR, and the TCRdb table lists in-frame clones only, not all of them. The sample lists 70,000 to 95,000 clones, roughly 58% seen once, with 5% to 6.5% in the top ten. Sequenced sample: PBMCs. The receptors originated from a woman younger than 45 in good health and CMV-seropositive.

This clone was counted only a few times. The V and J genes are TRBV14 and TRBJ1-3; 8 nucleotides match TRBD1. The CDR3 is 16 amino acids. V lost 3 bases to trimming and J lost 3 bases; unmatched junction nucleotides: 7. Germline V gene sequence: CDR1 SGHDN, CDR2 FVKESK. CDR3 loop: CASSQGRGQYGNTIYF. CDR3 bases: TGTGCCAGCAGCCAGGGCAGGGGGCAATATGGAAACACCATATATTTT. Full variable domain (missing parts from reference TRBV14 and TRBJ1-3): EAGVTQFPSHSVIEKGQTVTLRCDPISGHDNLYWYRRVMGKEIKFLLHFVKESKQDESGMPNNRFLAERTGGTYSTLKVQPAELEDSGVYFCASSQGRGQYGNTIYFGEGSWLTVV.

The chain recombines TRBV7-3 with TRBJ2-1, with 8 bases identical to TRBD2. The V segment lost 5 bases and the J segment 1 base; nucleotides outside the gene matches: 1. Germline-derived CDR1 and CDR2 are SGHTA and FQGTGA. This CDR3 has 14 amino acids. CDR3 bases: TGTGCCAGCAGCCCGGGGGGGTCCTACAATGAGCAGTTCTTC. Translated, it gives CASSPGGSYNEQFF.

J is TRBJ2-1 and V is TRBV7-3; 9 bases agree with TRBD1. The V gene's germline CDR1 is SGHTA and CDR2 FQGTGA. The CDR3 loop spans 17 amino acids. The ends lost 2 bases at V and 2 bases at J; junction bases unmatched: 7. The CDR3 loop is CASSLVGGTGTYNEQFF. Here the CDR3 DNA reads TGTGCCAGCAGCTTAGTCGGCGGGACAGGGACCTACAATGAGCAGTTCTTC.

The gene calls are TRBV7-2 and TRBJ1-1; a weak D match, TRBD1 (5 bases). This CDR3 contains 11 residues. The germline gives CDR1 SGHTA, CDR2 FQGNSA. The V end lost 2 bases, the J end lost 13 bases, and 11 bases lay between the germline ends. In nucleotides, the CDR3 is TGTGCCAGCAGCTTATATAGCAGGGATTTCTTT. Its translation is CASSLYSRDFF.

The rearrangement uses TRBV6-5 and TRBJ2-1; no clear D. This CDR3 is built from 14 residues. Trimming removed 3 bases from V and 5 bases from J, with 11 bases in between. Germline assignment: CDR1 MNHEY and CDR2 SVGAGI. The CDR3 coding sequence is TGTGCCAGCAGTTATGGCAGGTCGCACAATGAGCAGTTCTTC. Its translation is CASSYGRSHNEQFF.

The J gene is TRBJ1-2, the V gene TRBV30, with D uncertain. There are 11 residues in the CDR3. The V gene's germline CDR1 is GTSNPN and CDR2 SVGIG (reference sequence). V shed 0 bases and J shed 12 bases, with 11 bases lying between them. The CDR3 sequence: CAWSVGGTHTF. The CDR3 coding sequence is TGTGCCTGGAGTGTGGGAGGCACCCACACCTTC.

The chain carries TRBV10-3 and TRBJ2-1, with 9 bases identical to TRBD1. In germline, CDR1 is ENHRY, CDR2 SYGVKD. CDR3 length equals 16 residues. The trim removed 5 bases at V and 5 bases at J, leaving 10 bases unmatched. CDR3 in DNA: TGTGCCATCAGTCACCCCCGGGACAGGGAACACAATGAGCAGTTCTTC. It encodes CAISHPRDREHNEQFF.

The chain carries TRBV9 and TRBJ2-3; TRBD2 agrees at 10 bases. Unmatched junction bases numbered 6, after V lost 4 bases and J lost 4 bases. CDR3 size: 15 residues. CDR1 is SGDLS, CDR2 YYNGEE, per germline. CDR3 sequence: CASSKRGGEADTQYF. The CDR3 bases are TGTGCCAGCAGCAAGCGGGGGGGCGAGGCAGATACGCAGTATTTT.

The chain employs TRBV7-9 and TRBJ2-1, with TRBD2 matching over 14 bases. The CDR3 extends over 18 amino acids. CDR1 and CDR2 from the germline V gene are SEHNR and FQNEAQ (reference sequence). J lost 5 bases, V lost 2 bases, and 8 bases had no gene match. The CDR3 bases are TGTGCCAGCAGCTTAACTAGGACTAGCGGGGGGACGAACAATGAGCAGTTCTTC. Residues: CASSLTRTSGGTNNEQFF.

The gene calls are TRBV18 and TRBJ1-6, with 7 bases lining up with TRBD1. Germline values: CDR1 KGHSH, CDR2 LQKENI. Trimming at V came to 1 base and at J to 3 bases, leaving 9 bases not matched to a gene. This CDR3 comprises 18 residues. The CDR3 is CASSPQSRRQGYNSPLHF. The CDR3 coding sequence is TGTGCCAGCTCACCACAGTCAAGACGACAGGGCTATAATTCACCCCTCCACTTT.

The chain has TRBV5-1 and TRBJ1-6, with 8 bases matching TRBD1. V gave up 4 bases and J gave up 8 bases; unmatched junction bases: 5. The CDR3 contains 14 residues. The germline V gene encodes CDR1 SGHRS and CDR2 YFSETQ. This CDR3 is CASSPGQDYSPLHF. DNA of the CDR3: TGCGCCAGCAGCCCGGGACAGGATTATTCACCCCTCCACTTT.

Worth noting for this clone: The sample has other DNA sequences that encode this CDR3 too. The V call is TRBV6-5, the J call TRBJ1-1; 8 bases map to TRBD1. Trimming at V came to 3 bases and at J to 1 base, leaving 1 base not matched to a gene. Germline V CDR1 and CDR2: MNHEY, SVGAGI. This CDR3 has 14 amino acids. The CDR3 here is CASSYDRGNTEAFF. The CDR3 DNA reads as TGTGCCAGCAGTTATGACAGGGGGAACACTGAAGCTTTCTTT.

V usage is TRBV28 and J usage is TRBJ2-7; 7 bases map to TRBD1. Germline values: CDR1 MDHEN, CDR2 SYDVKM. CDR3 length: 15 amino acids. J was trimmed by 1 base and V by 4 bases; bases with no gene match: 7. The CDR3 DNA sequence: TGTGCCAGCAGTTCACCGGGACAGAATTCCTACGAGCAGTACTTC. It is translated as CASSSPGQNSYEQYF.

This clone has just a few counts. V is TRBV19 and J is TRBJ1-6; TRBD1 matches 9 bases. Germline CDR1 is LNHDA and CDR2 is SQIVND (reference sequence). The CDR3 sequence is 19 residues long. J lost 0 bases, V lost 4 bases, and 10 bases had no gene match. The chain's CDR3 is CASSRLRDRASSYNSPLHF. The CDR3 nucleotides read TGTGCCAGTAGTAGACTGCGGGACAGGGCAAGCTCCTATAATTCACCCCTCCACTTT.

This rearrangement joins TRBV9 to TRBJ2-1; 9 nucleotides align to TRBD2. This CDR3 has 16 residues. Trimming at V came to 0 bases and at J to 3 bases, leaving 4 bases not matched to a gene. CDR1 and CDR2 (germline): SGDLS, YYNGEE. This chain's CDR3 is CASSVVPSGIYNEQFF. The DNA of the CDR3 is TGTGCCAGCAGCGTAGTCCCTAGCGGGATCTACAATGAGCAGTTCTTC.

V usage is TRBV7-8 and J usage is TRBJ1-1, with D possibly being TRBD1 (5 bases). The germline gives CDR1 SGHVS, CDR2 FQNEAQ. The germline V and J ends were trimmed by 2 bases and 1 base, with 5 bases remaining between them. The CDR3 is 13 amino acids. The CDR3 reads CASSLTGNTEAFF. The CDR3 DNA sequence: TGTGCCAGCAGCTTAACAGGGAACACTGAAGCTTTCTTT.

J is TRBJ1-6 and V is TRBV6-5; D remains ambiguous. This CDR3 is 14 amino acids long. CDR1 and CDR2 from the germline V gene are MNHEY and SVGAGI. V dropped 5 bases and J dropped 10 bases, with 15 bases sitting between them. The CDR3 DNA is TGTGCCAGCAGTGTTACTAACTCGTTATCACCCCTCCACTTT. Protein product: CASSVTNSLSPLHF.

Concerning this clone itself: The junction does not match germline at one end; this may be a read error. This chain uses TRBV7-9 with TRBJ2-7, with 9 bases fitting TRBD1. The V gene's germline CDR1 is SEHNR and CDR2 FQNEAQ (reference sequence). This CDR3 is 14 amino acids long. CDR3 bases: TGTTCCAGCAGCTTACAGGGGGCGGCCTACGAGCAGTACTTC. Protein product: CSSSLQGAAYEQYF.

The rearrangement links TRBV6-5 to TRBJ1-2; TRBD1 agrees at 9 bases. This CDR3 is built from 15 residues. Germline V CDR1 and CDR2: MNHEY, SVGAGI. The junction had 3 bases not matched to a gene; V was cut back by 4 bases and J by 0 bases. CDR3 DNA sequence: TGTGCCAGCAGTTCCACAGGGGGCCCTAACTATGGCTACACCTTC. It codes for CASSSTGGPNYGYTF.

This chain links TRBV7-9 with TRBJ1-2, with D perhaps TRBD1 (5 bases). V lost 7 bases and J 8 bases, leaving 17 bases between the germline ends. The CDR3 extends over 13 amino acids. Germline CDR1 reads SEHNR; CDR2 reads FQNEAQ (reference sequence). DNA for the CDR3: TGTGCCAGCACCTTGGTCGCAGGGCACGGCTACACCTTC. It translates to CASTLVAGHGYTF.